Below, 22 T cell receptor beta chains from the same sample are listed, as sequenced in a study of shared clonotypes between healthy human individuals (dated by TCRdb to the early 2020s). Receptor libraries were prepared by the immunoSEQ multiplex PCR assay. TCRdb retrieved this table from immuneACCESS and kept in-frame rearrangements only. Not all clones are present; in checked studies, unresolved V genes account for under half, and no reason is known for the remainder. The sample has hundreds of thousands of clones on record, around 96% of them singletons. About 0.11% of the sample lies in the top ten. CD8 naive samples consisted of CD45RO-negative cells that were positively selected for CCR7, yielding a CD45RA+CCR7+ population without TemRA cells. Sample: naive CD8+ T cells sorted from blood. The cell subset or site label corresponds to: CD45RA+CCR7+. The origin of the receptors is a woman aged 25 to 39 in good health.

Details on this clone: At the DNA level, this CDR3 is encoded by other sequences in the same sample as well. The rearrangement joins TRBV27 to TRBJ1-5; TRBD1 is a possible D gene (5 bases). CDR3 length: 14 residues. Germline lookup yields CDR1 MNHEY and CDR2 SMNVEV (reference sequence). V was pared by 7 bases and J by 2 bases, with 12 bases between. CDR3 region: CASTPGGGNQPQHF. In nucleotides, the CDR3 is TGTGCCAGCACCCCCGGAGGGGGCAATCAGCCCCAGCATTTT.

The chain uses TRBV5-4 and TRBJ2-7; 8 bases fit TRBD1. The CDR3 runs to 15 residues. Germline V gives CDR1 SGHNT, CDR2 YYREEE (reference sequence). Losses at the gene ends were 0 bases for V and 3 bases for J; bases not matched to a gene: 5. CDR3 amino acids: CASSLAKGQGYEQYF. Here the CDR3 DNA reads TGTGCCAGCAGCTTGGCCAAAGGACAGGGCTACGAGCAGTACTTC.

The chain joins TRBV7-9 to TRBJ2-7, with D possibly being TRBD1 (6 bases). The CDR3 is 12 amino acids. Trimming shortened V by 7 bases and J by 6 bases, and 13 bases separated the two germline ends. The germline V gene has CDR1 SEHNR and CDR2 FQNEAQ (reference sequence). As DNA, the CDR3 is TGTGCCAGCAAATCCCAGGGGCCCGAGCAGTACTTC. It specifies CASKSQGPEQYF.

CDR3 residues: CAIKKTDFQTVTNLLSGANVLTF. Written as DNA, the CDR3 is TGTGCCATCAAGAAGACCGACTTTCAGACAGTTACAAACCTTCTCTCTGGGGCCAACGTCCTGACTTTC. The chain joins TRBV10-3 to TRBJ2-6; tentatively, D is TRBD1 (5 bases). The CDR3 length is 23 residues. Germline CDR1 reads ENHRY; CDR2 reads SYGVKD. Trimming cost V 7 bases and J 0 bases, with 34 bases left between them.

The V and J genes are TRBV5-5 and TRBJ2-7; D perhaps matches TRBD2 (5 bases). The CDR3 runs 15 residues. V lost 4 bases to trimming and J lost 3 bases, with 17 bases between them. In germline, CDR1 is SGHKS, CDR2 YYEKEE (reference sequence). DNA for the CDR3: TGTGCCAGCAGCCCCTGGGTAGGTGGGAGCTACGAGCAGTACTTC. Amino acid sequence: CASSPWVGGSYEQYF.

Here the CDR3 reads CASSSGVSYEQFF. CDR3 bases: TGTGCCAGCAGTTCGGGGGTTTCATATGAGCAGTTCTTC. The chain employs TRBV25-1 and TRBJ2-1; weak D call: TRBD2 (6 bases). The germline V gene encodes CDR1 MGHDK and CDR2 SYGVNS. V lost 5 bases and J lost 8, with 13 bases in between. The CDR3 contains 13 residues.

The chain uses TRBV2 and TRBJ2-7; 11 bases align to TRBD2. This CDR3 is 15 amino acids long. Germline assignment: CDR1 SNHLY and CDR2 FYNNEI. The V and J ends lost 5 bases and 3 bases, in that order; junction bases with no gene match: 6. This CDR3 is CASSSTSGNHYEQYF. The DNA of the CDR3 is TGTGCCAGCAGTTCGACTAGCGGGAACCACTACGAGCAGTACTTC. Complete variable domain (other parts from reference TRBV2 and TRBJ2-7): EPEVTQTPSHQVTQMGQEVILRCVPISNHLYFYWYRQILGQKVEFLVSFYNNEISEKSEIFDDQFSVERPDGSNFTLKIRSTKLEDSAMYFCASSSTSGNHYEQYFGPGTRLTVT.

The chain combines TRBV5-6 with TRBJ2-5; D may be TRBD1 (6 bases). The DNA matches TRBJ2-7 better at its end, which makes the J call doubtful. The CDR3 covers 14 residues. Germline-derived CDR1 and CDR2 are SGHDT and YYEEEE. The CDR3 spells CASRSGQNPYEQYF. CDR3 DNA: TGTGCCAGCAGATCAGGACAGAACCCCTACGAGCAGTACTTC.

The chain recombines TRBV29-1 with TRBJ1-1; D is undetermined. The V and J ends lost 4 bases and 1 base respectively, with 10 bases between them. The CDR3 runs to 13 residues. Germline V gene data show CDR1 as SQVTM and CDR2 as ANQGSEA. CDR3 sequence (DNA): TGCAGCGTTGTGCTGCGGGCGAACACTGAAGCTTTCTTT. This codes for CSVVLRANTEAFF.

This clone was observed a single time. V and J are TRBV11-2 and TRBJ2-7; the match to TRBD2 covers 7 bases. CDR1 is SGHAT and CDR2 is FQNNGV in the germline V gene. Trimming at V came to 5 bases and at J to 3 bases, leaving 4 bases not matched to a gene. The CDR3 totals 13 residues. The CDR3 loop reads CASSAGLHYEQYF. DNA for the CDR3: TGTGCCAGCAGCGCGGGACTACACTACGAGCAGTACTTC. Filled out from reference TRBV11-2 and TRBJ2-7, the complete variable domain reads EAGVAQSPRYKIIEKRQSVAFWCNPISGHATLYWYQQILGQGPKLLIQFQNNGVVDDSQLPKDRFSAERLKGVDSTLKIQPAKLEDSAVYLCASSAGLHYEQYFGPGTRLTVT.

As to this clone: The identical CDR3 is also encoded by other nucleotide sequences in the sample. The genes are TRBV29-1 and TRBJ2-7; a possible D gene is TRBD1 (5 bases). Looked up from germline, CDR1 is SQVTM and CDR2 is ANQGSEA. Between the trimmed V and J ends, which lost 1 base and 4 bases, there was a span of 11 bases. This CDR3 is 13 amino acids long. Written as DNA, the CDR3 is TGCAGCGTTGAAGGTCAGGGTGAGTACGAGCAGTACTTC. Encoded protein: CSVEGQGEYEQYF.

This chain connects TRBV13 to TRBJ2-5, with 10 bases aligning to TRBD1. Gene TRBJ2-7 matches the end of the DNA better, so the J call may be wrong. Germline assignment: CDR1 PRHDT and CDR2 FYEKMQ (reference sequence). This CDR3 contains 14 residues. CDR3 DNA: TGTGCCAGCACCCAGGGACAGGGGTCCCACGAGCAGTACTTC. Amino acids: CASTQGQGSHEQYF.

The V and J genes are TRBV7-9 and TRBJ2-5; tentative D call: TRBD2 (6 bases). CDR3 length: 13 residues. From germline, CDR1 is SEHNR and CDR2 FQNEAQ (reference sequence). Trimming took 6 bases from V and 2 from J, leaving 10 bases between them. Here the CDR3 DNA reads TGTGCCAGCAGTCGGACTATTCAAGAGACCCAGTACTTC. It is translated as CASSRTIQETQYF.

This clone was counted only a few times. Other DNA sequences in the sample encode the same CDR3. The chain recombines TRBV27 with TRBJ2-7; D is uncertain. The V gene's germline CDR1 is MNHEY and CDR2 SMNVEV (reference sequence). CDR3 length equals 10 residues. Trimming cost V 3 bases and J 6 bases, with 3 bases left between them. The CDR3 nucleotides read TGTGCCAGCAGTTTGGGCGAGCAGTACTTC. As protein: CASSLGEQYF.

The chain carries TRBV15 and TRBJ2-1; 11 bases line up with TRBD2. Germline assignment: CDR1 LNHNV and CDR2 YYDKDF (reference sequence). The J segment lost 7 bases and the V segment lost 5 bases, leaving 10 bases of the junction unmatched. CDR3 length equals 16 residues. Here the CDR3 reads CATSYRPGLAVNEQFF. DNA for the CDR3: TGTGCCACCAGCTATCGGCCGGGACTAGCGGTTAATGAGCAGTTCTTC.

V is TRBV5-1 and J is TRBJ2-7; D gene uncertain. The V end was cut by 0 bases, the J end by 2 bases, with 9 bases between. The CDR3 is 14 residues long. The germline V gene has CDR1 SGHRS and CDR2 YFSETQ. The CDR3 nucleotides read TGCGCCAGCAGCTTGGATACCACAGCCTACGAGCAGTACTTC. It specifies CASSLDTTAYEQYF.

J is TRBJ2-1 and V is TRBV27; possibly TRBD1 for D (6 bases). Trimming left V 7 bases short and J 5 bases short, with 15 bases between. Looked up from germline, CDR1 is MNHEY and CDR2 is SMNVEV (reference sequence). The CDR3 contains 14 residues. The CDR3 DNA follows: TGTGCCAGCAATCCCAGATGGGACAACAATGAGCAGTTCTTC. This translates into CASNPRWDNNEQFF.

This clone was found once. The chain has TRBV28 and TRBJ2-5; tentative D call: TRBD1 (5 bases). Trimming stripped 5 bases from V and 5 bases from J, with 12 bases between. The CDR3 loop spans 13 amino acids. Germline values: CDR1 MDHEN, CDR2 SYDVKM. The CDR3 DNA reads as TGTGCCAGCAGTCCCGACAGTTCGGAGACCCAGTACTTC. Translated: CASSPDSSETQYF.

The V and J genes are TRBV7-9 and TRBJ1-3; 8 positions match TRBD1. Unmatched junction bases numbered 7, after V lost 3 bases and J lost 6 bases. CDR3 length: 15 amino acids. CDR1 SEHNR and CDR2 FQNEAQ come from the germline V gene (reference sequence). The CDR3 nucleotides read TGTGCCAGCAGCTTGCTAGACAGGGGCGAAAACACCATATATTTT. As protein: CASSLLDRGENTIYF.

The chain uses TRBV29-1 and TRBJ2-3, with 10 bases identical to TRBD2. In germline, CDR1 is SQVTM, CDR2 ANQGSEA. The CDR3 loop spans 17 amino acids. The junction had 18 bases not matched to a gene; V was cut back by 5 bases and J by 7 bases. Written as DNA, the CDR3 is TGCAGCGTTCTAGCGGGAGTATCTGCCCCCGCGGGGAATACGCAGTATTTT. Translating it yields CSVLAGVSAPAGNTQYF.

J is TRBJ2-1 and V is TRBV27; D is possibly TRBD2 (6 bases). Trimming removed 7 bases at V and 1 base at J, with 8 bases between. The germline gives CDR1 MNHEY, CDR2 SMNVEV (reference sequence). The CDR3 spans 13 residues. CDR3: CASTAGSYNEQFF. The DNA of the CDR3 is TGTGCCAGCACGGCGGGATCCTACAATGAGCAGTTCTTC.

CDR3 sequence (DNA): TGTGCCACCAGCAGAGACTTTTCGGGACCGGGACCCCTTGAGTACTTC. It yields the protein CATSRDFSGPGPLEYF. This rearrangement joins TRBV15 to TRBJ2-7; D possibly matches TRBD1 or TRBD2 (5 bases each). Germline V gene lookup returns CDR1 LNHNV and CDR2 YYDKDF (reference sequence). V was shortened by 0 bases and J by 11 bases, with 23 bases between the two germline ends. This CDR3 is 16 amino acids long.